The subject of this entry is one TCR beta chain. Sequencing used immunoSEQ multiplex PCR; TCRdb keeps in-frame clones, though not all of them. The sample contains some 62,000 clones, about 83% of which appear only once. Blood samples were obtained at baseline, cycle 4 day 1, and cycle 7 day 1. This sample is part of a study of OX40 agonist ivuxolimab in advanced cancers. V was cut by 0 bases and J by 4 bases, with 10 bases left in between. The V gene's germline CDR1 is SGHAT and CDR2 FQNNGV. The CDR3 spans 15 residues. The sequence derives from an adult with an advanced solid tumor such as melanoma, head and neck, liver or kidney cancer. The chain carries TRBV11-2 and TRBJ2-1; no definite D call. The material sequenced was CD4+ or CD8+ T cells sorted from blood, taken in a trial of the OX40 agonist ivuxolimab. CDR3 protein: CASSLDPGRYNEQFF. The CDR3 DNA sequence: TGTGCCAGCAGCTTAGATCCTGGGCGTTACAATGAGCAGTTCTTC.